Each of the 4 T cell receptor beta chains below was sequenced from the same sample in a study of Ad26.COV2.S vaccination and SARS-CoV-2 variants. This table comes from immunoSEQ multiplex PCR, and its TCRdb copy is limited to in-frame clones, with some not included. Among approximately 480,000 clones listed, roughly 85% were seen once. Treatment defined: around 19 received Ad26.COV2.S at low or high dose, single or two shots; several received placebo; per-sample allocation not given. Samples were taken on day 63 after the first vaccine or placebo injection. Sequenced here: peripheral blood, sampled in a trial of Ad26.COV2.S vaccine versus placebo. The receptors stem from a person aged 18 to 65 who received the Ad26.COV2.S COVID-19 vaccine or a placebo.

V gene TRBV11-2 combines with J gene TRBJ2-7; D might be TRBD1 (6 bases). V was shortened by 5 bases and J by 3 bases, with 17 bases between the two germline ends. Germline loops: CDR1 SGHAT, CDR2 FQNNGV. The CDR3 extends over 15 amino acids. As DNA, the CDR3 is TGTGCCAGCAGCGAAACGTCCGGGACAAACTACGAGCAGTACTTC. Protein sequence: CASSETSGTNYEQYF.

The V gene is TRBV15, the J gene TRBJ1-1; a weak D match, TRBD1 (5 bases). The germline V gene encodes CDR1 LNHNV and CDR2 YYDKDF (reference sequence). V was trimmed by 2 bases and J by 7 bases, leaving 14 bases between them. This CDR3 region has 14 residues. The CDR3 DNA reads TGTGCCACCAGCAGACGTAATTCTGGGGGTGAAGCTTTCTTT. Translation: CATSRRNSGGEAFF.

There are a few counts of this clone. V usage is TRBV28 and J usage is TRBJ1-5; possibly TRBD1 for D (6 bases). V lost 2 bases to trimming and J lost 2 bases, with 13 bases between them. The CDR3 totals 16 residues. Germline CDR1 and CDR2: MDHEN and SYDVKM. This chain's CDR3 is CASSLGGRGGNQPQHF. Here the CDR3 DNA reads TGTGCCAGCAGTTTAGGTGGCAGGGGTGGCAATCAGCCCCAGCATTTT.

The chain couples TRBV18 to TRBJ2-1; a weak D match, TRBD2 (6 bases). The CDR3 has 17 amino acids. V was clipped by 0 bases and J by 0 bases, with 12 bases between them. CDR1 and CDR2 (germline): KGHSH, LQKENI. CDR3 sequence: CASSPPLRDSSYNEQFF. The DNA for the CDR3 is TGTGCCAGCTCACCACCGCTGCGGGACTCCTCCTACAATGAGCAGTTCTTC. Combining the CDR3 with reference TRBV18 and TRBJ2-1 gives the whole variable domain NAGVMQNPRHLVRRRGQEARLRCSPMKGHSHVYWYRQLPEEGLKFMVYLQKENIIDESGMPKERFSAEFPKEGPSILRIQQVVRGDSAAYFCASSPPLRDSSYNEQFFGPGTRLTVL.